This TCR beta chain was identified during a study of radiation and T cells in renal cell carcinoma. The time point: blood 2 weeks post-SBRT. This sample's treatment: 15 Gy SBRT to primary tumor, nephrectomy 4 weeks later. After SBRT, blood was collected at 2 and 4 weeks, plus baseline. Study conclusions and caveats: Pretreatment tumor biopsies were lacking, so baseline clonotypes are unknown. Top tumor clonotypes rose in blood 2 weeks post-radiation, then contracted.

The table came from immunoSEQ multiplex PCR; TCRdb's copy has only in-frame clones and leaves some out. The sample consists of 120,000 or so clones, approximately 85% of them appearing once. To note about this clone: The target antigen is unknown.

Germline assignment: CDR1 SGDLS and CDR2 YYNGEE. The CDR3 consists of 14 residues. V was trimmed by 3 bases and J by 3 bases, leaving 12 bases between them. This TCR came from a man in his forties or fifties with renal cell carcinoma. The specimen comprised blood, sampled from a patient whose treatment included radiotherapy and nephrectomy. J is TRBJ1-2 and V is TRBV9, with D unclear. The CDR3 sequence is CASSDSGNHYGYTF. As DNA, the CDR3 is TGTGCCAGCAGCGATTCCGGGAACCACTATGGCTACACCTTC. The variable domain in full, with the rest retrieved from reference TRBV9 and TRBJ1-2, is DSGVTQTPKHLITATGQRVTLRCSPRSGDLSVYWYQQSLDQGLQFLIQYYNGEERAKGNILERFSAQQFPDLHSELNLSSLELGDSALYFCASSDSGNHYGYTFGSGTRLTVV.